This T cell receptor beta chain was found in a study of cytomegalovirus exposure and HLA in healthy donors. Overall study findings and caveats: At a 0.05 false discovery rate, a later analysis found 16,951 TCR beta sequences to be associated with HLA alleles.

A note on this clone: Its antigen is unknown.

Primers for the PCR totalled 60 Vbeta and 13 Jbeta. Sequencing was performed with immunoSEQ multiplex PCR; in TCRdb, only in-frame clones are kept and a portion is missing. The table includes fewer than 250,000 clones, 83% detected once. The CDR3 covers 15 residues. V trimming: 0 bases; J trimming: 4 bases; junction bases outside the gene matches: 3. From germline, CDR1 is SGHNT and CDR2 YYREEE (reference sequence). The sequenced sample was PBMCs. The rearrangement links TRBV5-4 to TRBJ2-5; 10 bases agree with TRBD1. The receptor's source is a man in his forties in good health and CMV-seropositive. The CDR3 protein is CASSLGTGGGETQYF. CDR3 coding DNA: TGTGCCAGCAGCTTGGGGACAGGGGGGGGAGAGACCCAGTACTTC.